Below, 9 T cell receptor beta chains from the same sample are listed, as sequenced in a study of glioma-infiltrating T cells after dendritic cell vaccination. Clones were read by immunoSEQ multiplex PCR, and TCRdb kept only the in-frame ones, dropping some. The data contain 80,000 to 95,000 clones, more than 70% of them singletons. The sequenced sample was blood, obtained before dendritic cell vaccination. The receptors were gathered from a human donor with glioblastoma.

The rearrangement joins TRBV18 to TRBJ2-1; 8 bases are shared with TRBD1. Germline lookup yields CDR1 KGHSH and CDR2 LQKENI. This CDR3 spans 15 amino acids. The V segment lost 4 bases and the J segment 7 bases; nucleotides outside the gene matches: 9. DNA for the CDR3: TGTGCCAGCTCACTGTTTGGGACAGGTATGAATGAGCAGTTCTTC. Translating gives CASSLFGTGMNEQFF.

The table lists this clone with a few counts. This chain uses TRBV18 with TRBJ1-1; TRBD1 might be the D (6 bases). V lost 4 bases and J 11 bases, leaving 14 bases between the germline ends. There are 12 residues in the CDR3. Germline CDR1 and CDR2: KGHSH and LQKENI. The CDR3 DNA is TGTGCCAGCTCACTCCAGGGGAGCGAGGCTTTCTTT. Protein: CASSLQGSEAFF. Filled out from reference TRBV18 and TRBJ1-1, the complete variable domain reads NAGVMQNPRHLVRRRGQEARLRCSPMKGHSHVYWYRQLPEEGLKFMVYLQKENIIDESGMPKERFSAEFPKEGPSILRIQQVVRGDSAAYFCASSLQGSEAFFGQGTRLTVV.

The chain is built from TRBV4-1 and TRBJ2-1; 9 positions agree with TRBD1. This CDR3 spans 16 amino acids. The germline V gene encodes CDR1 MGHRA and CDR2 YSYEKL. V was pared by 2 bases and J by 7 bases, with 9 bases of the junction left unmatched. The CDR3 DNA follows: TGCGCCAGCAGCCAACTTGGACAGGGGTCCAATAATGAGCAGTTCTTC. Its protein is CASSQLGQGSNNEQFF.

J is TRBJ2-3 and V is TRBV27; the match to TRBD2 covers 7 bases. CDR1 and CDR2 from the germline V gene are MNHEY and SMNVEV (reference sequence). The CDR3 is 17 amino acids. J gave up 1 base and V 3 bases, and 10 bases lay outside the gene matches. CDR3 residues: CASSLFSGLAGTDTQYF. The CDR3 coding sequence is TGTGCCAGCAGTTTGTTTTCCGGGCTAGCGGGCACAGATACGCAGTATTTT.

A single count supports this clone. The V call is TRBV2, the J call TRBJ1-2, with a tentative D call TRBD1 (6 bases). Germline V CDR1 and CDR2: SNHLY, FYNNEI. V shed 11 bases and J shed 5 bases, with 18 bases lying between them. This CDR3 contains 13 residues. CDR3 sequence: CAGSGTFLYGYTF. DNA of the CDR3: TGTGCCGGAAGTGGGACATTCCTATATGGCTACACCTTC.

The chain uses TRBV13 and TRBJ2-1; tentatively, D is TRBD2 (6 bases). Per the germline V gene, CDR1 is PRHDT and CDR2 is FYEKMQ (reference sequence). Trimming shortened V by 4 bases and J by 8 bases, and 15 bases separated the two germline ends. The CDR3 contains 14 residues. The CDR3 DNA sequence: TGTGCCAGCAGCTCGGCGGGGCCCATGTATGAGCAGTTCTTC. As protein: CASSSAGPMYEQFF.

V gene TRBV6-5 combines with J gene TRBJ2-3; 7 nucleotides match TRBD2. The junction had 9 bases not matched to a gene; V was cut back by 6 bases and J by 6 bases. From germline, CDR1 is MNHEY and CDR2 SVGAGI. This CDR3 region has 14 residues. The CDR3: CASSPSGEGDTQYF. Here the CDR3 DNA reads TGTGCCAGCAGCCCTTCGGGGGAGGGGGATACGCAGTATTTT.

CDR3 sequence (DNA): TGTGCCAGCAGTTACGGGTTTAGCGGGACCTCCTACGAGCAGTACTTC. Translating it yields CASSYGFSGTSYEQYF. This sequence joins TRBV6-5 and TRBJ2-7; TRBD2 matches at 8 bases. The CDR3 contains 16 residues. J gave up 0 bases and V 2 bases, and 6 bases lay outside the gene matches. Germline CDR1 reads MNHEY; CDR2 reads SVGAGI.

As DNA, the CDR3 is TGCGCCAGCAGCGGGCAGGGGAGTGGCACTGAAGCTTTCTTT. This sequence encodes CASSGQGSGTEAFF. This chain uses TRBV5-1 with TRBJ1-1; D is possibly TRBD1 (6 bases). The germline V gene encodes CDR1 SGHRS and CDR2 YFSETQ. The V and J ends lost 4 bases and 4 bases respectively, with 14 bases between them. CDR3 size: 14 residues.